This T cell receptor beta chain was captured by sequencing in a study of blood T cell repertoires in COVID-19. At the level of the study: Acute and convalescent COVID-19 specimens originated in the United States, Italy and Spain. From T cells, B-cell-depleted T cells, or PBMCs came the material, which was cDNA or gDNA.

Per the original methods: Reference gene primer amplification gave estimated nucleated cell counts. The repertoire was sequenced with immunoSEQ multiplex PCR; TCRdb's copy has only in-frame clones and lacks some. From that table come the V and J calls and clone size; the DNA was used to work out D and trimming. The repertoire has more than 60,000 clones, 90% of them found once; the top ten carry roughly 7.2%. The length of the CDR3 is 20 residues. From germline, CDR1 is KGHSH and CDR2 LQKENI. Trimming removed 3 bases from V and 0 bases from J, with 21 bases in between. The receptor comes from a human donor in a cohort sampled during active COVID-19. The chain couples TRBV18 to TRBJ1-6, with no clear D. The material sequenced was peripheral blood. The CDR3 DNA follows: TGTGCCAGCTCACCCAGACCGGCAGGTCCCCTGAGCTCCTATAATTCACCCCTCCACTTT. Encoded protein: CASSPRPAGPLSSYNSPLHF. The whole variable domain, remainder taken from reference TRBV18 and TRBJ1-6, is NAGVMQNPRHLVRRRGQEARLRCSPMKGHSHVYWYRQLPEEGLKFMVYLQKENIIDESGMPKERFSAEFPKEGPSILRIQQVVRGDSAAYFCASSPRPAGPLSSYNSPLHFGNGTRLTVT.